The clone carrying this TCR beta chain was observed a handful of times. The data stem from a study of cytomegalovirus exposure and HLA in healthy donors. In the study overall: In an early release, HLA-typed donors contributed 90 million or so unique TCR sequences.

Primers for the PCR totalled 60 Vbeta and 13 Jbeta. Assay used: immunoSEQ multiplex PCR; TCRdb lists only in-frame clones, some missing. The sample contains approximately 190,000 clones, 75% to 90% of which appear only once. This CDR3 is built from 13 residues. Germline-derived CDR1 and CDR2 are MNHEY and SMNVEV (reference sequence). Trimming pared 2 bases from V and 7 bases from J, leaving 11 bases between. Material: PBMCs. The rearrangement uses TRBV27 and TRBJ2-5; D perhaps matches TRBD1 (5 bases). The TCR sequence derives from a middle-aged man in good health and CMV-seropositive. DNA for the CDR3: TGTGCCAGCAGTTTAGGGGCGCTTAGGACCCAGTACTTC. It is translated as CASSLGALRTQYF.